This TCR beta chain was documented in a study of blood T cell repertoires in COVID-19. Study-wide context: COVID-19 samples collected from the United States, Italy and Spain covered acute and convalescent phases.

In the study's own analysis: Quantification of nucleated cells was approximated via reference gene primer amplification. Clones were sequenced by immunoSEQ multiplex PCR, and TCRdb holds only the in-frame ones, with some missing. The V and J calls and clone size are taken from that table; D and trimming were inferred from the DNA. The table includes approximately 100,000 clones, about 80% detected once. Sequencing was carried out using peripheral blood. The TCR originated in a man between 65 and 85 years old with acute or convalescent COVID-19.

The CDR3 loop is CASSTGATNEKLFF. The CDR3 DNA is TGTGCCAGCAGTACAGGGGCAACTAATGAAAAACTGTTTTTT. This chain connects TRBV27 to TRBJ1-4; 7 bases align to TRBD1. J lost 0 bases, V lost 5 bases, and 0 bases had no gene match. This CDR3 region has 14 residues. The V gene's germline CDR1 is MNHEY and CDR2 SMNVEV (reference sequence).